This is a list of T cell receptor beta chains from one sample in a study of identifying expanded T cells in peripheral blood. Generated by immunoSEQ multiplex PCR, the TCRdb table keeps only in-frame clones and is missing some. The sample contains around 100,000 clones, approximately 88% of which appear only once. The sequencing input was blood. Receptor source: a person aged 18-70 years in good health. The CDR3 runs from the conserved cysteine through the conserved F or W. Fields, in order: J gene, D gene, V gene, clone size, CDR3 protein, CDR3 DNA. D genes are given only for firm matches. A clone size is listed for some rows: how often the clone was seen (once, few, many), or a class if it is expanded.

TRBJ1-1	-	TRBV29-1	few	CSVAIGGNTEAFF	TGCAGCGTTGCGATCGGGGGGAACACTGAAGCTTTCTTT
TRBJ1-2	-	TRBV29-1	-	CSGDMDGYGYTF	TGCAGCGGGGACATGGACGGCTATGGCTACACCTTC
TRBJ1-6	TRBD1	TRBV6-5	-	CASSYLRDRGSPLHF	TGTGCCAGCAGTTATCTCCGGGACAGGGGTTCACCCCTCCACTTT
TRBJ2-7	-	TRBV2	-	CASSSAESYEQYF	TGTGCCAGCAGTTCGGCTGAGTCCTACGAGCAGTACTTC
TRBJ1-2	-	TRBV18	-	CASSPSPNPNYGYTF	TGTGCCAGCTCACCATCACCAAACCCTAACTATGGCTACACCTTC
TRBJ1-2	-	TRBV7-9	-	CASTKIATYGYTF	TGTGCCAGCACCAAGATAGCAACCTATGGCTACACCTTC
TRBJ1-1	-	TRBV28	-	CASSLRMSTRTKAFF	TGTGCCAGCAGTTTAAGAATGTCGACCAGGACAAAAGCTTTCTTT
TRBJ2-7	-	TRBV28	-	CASSETGDVGRRGGEQYF	TGTGCCTCCTCCGAGACAGGGGATGTGGGACGCCGGGGGGGCGAGCAGTACTTC
TRBJ2-3	-	TRBV6-1	-	CASSEKGGVDTQYF	TGTGCCAGCAGTGAAAAGGGGGGGGTAGATACGCAGTATTTT
TRBJ2-2	TRBD1	TRBV5-1	-	CASSLLGQGTGTGELFF	TGCGCCAGCAGCTTGTTGGGACAGGGGACGGGGACCGGGGAGCTGTTTTTT
TRBJ2-7	-	TRBV5-1	-	CASSLEGPLGYEQYF	TGCGCCAGCAGCTTGGAGGGCCCGCTCGGCTACGAGCAGTACTTC
TRBJ1-2	-	TRBV1	-	CTSSQSRRRRNYGYTF	TGCACCAGCAGCCAATCCCGAAGGCGGAGAAACTATGGCTACACCTTC
TRBJ1-5	-	TRBV5-1	-	CASSLQGGSQPQHF	TGCGCCAGCAGCCTGCAGGGTGGGTCCCAGCCCCAGCATTTT
TRBJ2-7	TRBD2	TRBV2	-	CASSPRLLLAGVYEQYF	TGTGCCAGCAGCCCACGCCTCCTCCTAGCGGGAGTCTACGAGCAGTACTTC
TRBJ1-1	-	TRBV4-2	-	CASSQGDMRGEAFF	TGTGCCAGCAGCCAAGGGGACATGAGAGGTGAAGCTTTCTTT
TRBJ2-7	-	TRBV9	-	CASSVEAGTYEQYF	TGTGCCAGCAGCGTAGAGGCAGGAACCTACGAGCAGTACTTC
TRBJ1-1	-	TRBV5-6	-	CASSLVGSIEAFF	TGTGCCAGCAGCTTGGTTGGCAGCATTGAAGCTTTCTTT
TRBJ1-4	-	TRBV29-1	few	CSAQGATNEKLFF	TGCAGCGCCCAGGGAGCCACTAATGAAAAACTGTTTTTT
TRBJ2-5	-	TRBV7-3	-	CASSAQGGLETQYF	TGTGCCAGCAGCGCCCAGGGGGGTTTGGAGACCCAGTACTTC
TRBJ1-3	-	TRBV19	-	CASSTDTSGNTIYF	TGTGCCAGTAGTACTGACACGTCTGGAAACACCATATATTTT
TRBJ1-1	-	TRBV10-3	-	CAIRENTEAFF	TGTGCCATCAGGGAGAACACTGAAGCTTTCTTT
TRBJ1-2	-	TRBV20-1	-	CSAGVGDGYTF	TGCAGTGCTGGGGTAGGGGATGGCTACACCTTC
TRBJ2-2	-	TRBV28	-	CASSLLLGLQGLDTGELFF	TGTGCCAGCAGTTTACTCCTGGGGCTACAGGGATTGGACACCGGGGAGCTGTTTTTT
TRBJ2-4	-	TRBV4-3	-	CASSLGANTKNIQYF	TGCGCCAGCAGCCTCGGGGCGAATACCAAAAACATTCAGTACTTC